This TCR beta chain originates from a study of memory CD4+ T cells and cytomegalovirus serostatus. Whole-study results and caveats: Of 150 to 200 reported CMV TCRbeta sequences, about 70 were found in memory CD4+ repertoires.

Notes on this clone: Its specificity is unknown.

Deletions cut 2 bases from V and 5 bases from J, with 8 bases between. The CDR3 is made up of 13 amino acids. Germline V gene lookup returns CDR1 SGHRS and CDR2 YFSETQ. The sort gate was single viable CD3+CD4+CD8-CD45RO+ cells for memory CD4+ T cells. CD4+ T cells were isolated by positive magnetic selection. Authors' methods: Out-of-frame sequences were removed, leaving 2,000,000 or so distinct TCRbeta sequences. Measured with immunoSEQ multiplex PCR; TCRdb has only the in-frame clones, and not every one. The DNA gave D and trimming, while V, J and clone size come from that table. The sample holds approximately 46,000 clones; roughly 72% are singletons and the top ten take 0.9% to 1.5%.

V usage is TRBV5-1 and J usage is TRBJ2-1, with TRBD1 as a possible D gene (5 bases). Specimen: memory CD4+ T cells from blood. The receptor comes from an adult in good health and CMV-seropositive. This CDR3 reads CASSFIGDNEQFF. CDR3 in DNA: TGCGCCAGCAGCTTCATAGGGGACAATGAGCAGTTCTTC.